This T cell receptor beta chain was profiled in a study of human T cells and chemical hapten exposure. Each CDR3 protein gets one entry after TCRdb re-called the RACE reads with MiXCR. The repertoire holds about 160,000 distinct CDR3 sequences, with around 30% as singletons. The germline V gene has CDR1 LGHNA and CDR2 YNFKEQ. The CDR3 is 13 amino acids. V shed 1 base, J shed 11 bases, and the junction held 6 bases outside the gene matches. The time point: patch test 3, about 24 weeks after DPC sensitization. This sample's treatment: therapeutic diphenylcyclopropenone sensitization with weekly scalp DPC.

The chain recombines TRBV4-2 with TRBJ2-3; 7 nucleotides align to TRBD1. The sequence was obtained from a woman younger than 30 with alopecia areata. Some clones in this sample may be carry-over from other donors' samples. The material was whole blood, obtained in connection with sensitization to the hapten diphenylcyclopropenone (DPC). Here the CDR3 DNA reads TGTGCCAGCAGCCAAGCTAACCGGGACAGGCAGTATTTT. It encodes CASSQANRDRQYF.